These T cell receptor beta chains were read from a single sample in a study of blood T cell repertoires in COVID-19. Sequencing used immunoSEQ multiplex PCR; TCRdb keeps in-frame clones, though not all of them. Among more than 200,000 clones, approximately 82% were seen once, and the ten largest hold roughly 8.8%. The sequenced material came from peripheral blood. These receptors were taken from a man aged 35 to 55 with active or convalescent COVID-19. Each CDR3 is given without its conserved first and last residue. Each record gives: V gene, J gene, CDR3 length, CDR3 protein.

v_call: TRBV3-1/TRBV3-2
j_call: TRBJ1-2
cdr3_length: 11
cdr3_aa: ASSQGQIRGVT

v_call: TRBV5-6
j_call: TRBJ1-1
cdr3_length: 11
cdr3_aa: ASSFWMETEAF

v_call: TRBV18
j_call: TRBJ1-4
cdr3_length: 11
cdr3_aa: ASSGRRNEKLF

v_call: TRBV4-1
j_call: TRBJ1-2
cdr3_length: 12
cdr3_aa: ASSLGLFQGGYT

v_call: TRBV3-1/TRBV3-2
j_call: TRBJ2-3
cdr3_length: 14
cdr3_aa: ASSQALAGGTDTQY

v_call: TRBV11-2
j_call: TRBJ2-4
cdr3_length: 12
cdr3_aa: ASSLDVPGPIQY

v_call: TRBV30
j_call: TRBJ2-3
cdr3_length: 13
cdr3_aa: AWRGGGLSTDTQY

v_call: TRBV11-2
j_call: TRBJ1-1
cdr3_length: 12
cdr3_aa: ASSRQILNTEAF

v_call: TRBV24-1
j_call: TRBJ2-5
cdr3_length: 10
cdr3_aa: ATRGEQETQY

v_call: TRBV11-2
j_call: TRBJ1-1
cdr3_length: 12
cdr3_aa: ASSLGRGNTEAF

v_call: TRBV11-2
j_call: TRBJ2-5
cdr3_length: 13
cdr3_aa: ASSLITDQGETQY

v_call: TRBV7-2
j_call: TRBJ2-3
cdr3_length: 14
cdr3_aa: ASSTGTGFGADTQY

v_call: TRBV27
j_call: TRBJ2-1
cdr3_length: 13
cdr3_aa: ASSLSAGTYNEQF

v_call: TRBV7-9
j_call: TRBJ1-4
cdr3_length: 13
cdr3_aa: ASSFTTGKNEKLF

v_call: TRBV19
j_call: TRBJ2-3
cdr3_length: 11
cdr3_aa: ASSMVRGDTQY

v_call: TRBV6-5
j_call: TRBJ1-3
cdr3_length: 9
cdr3_aa: ATGLGDTIY

v_call: TRBV3-1/TRBV3-2
j_call: TRBJ2-1
cdr3_length: 11
cdr3_aa: ASSSRGENEQF

v_call: TRBV11-3
j_call: TRBJ2-6
cdr3_length: 15
cdr3_aa: ASSFAGGFSGANVLT

v_call: TRBV4-3
j_call: TRBJ1-2
cdr3_length: 13
cdr3_aa: ASSRDRGYGYGYT

v_call: TRBV30
j_call: TRBJ1-1
cdr3_length: 11
cdr3_aa: AWSPGSTTEAF

v_call: TRBV11-3
j_call: TRBJ2-1
cdr3_length: 17
cdr3_aa: ASSLDARGRAGVIDEQF

v_call: TRBV7-3
j_call: TRBJ2-1
cdr3_length: 14
cdr3_aa: ASSLTGTALYNEQF

v_call: TRBV5-4
j_call: TRBJ1-2
cdr3_length: 13
cdr3_aa: ASSPRQGAPYGYT

v_call: TRBV19
j_call: TRBJ2-7
cdr3_length: 14
cdr3_aa: ASSSNRDSRPYEQY

v_call: TRBV19
j_call: TRBJ1-2
cdr3_length: 11
cdr3_aa: ASSLQGLYGYT

v_call: TRBV5-1
j_call: TRBJ2-2
cdr3_length: 15
cdr3_aa: ASRRFRDRGQGGELF

v_call: TRBV19
j_call: TRBJ2-3
cdr3_length: 13
cdr3_aa: ASSTSGRKTDTQY

v_call: TRBV10-3
j_call: TRBJ1-3
cdr3_length: 13
cdr3_aa: AISESQGGPDTIY

v_call: TRBV12-5
j_call: TRBJ2-1
cdr3_length: 13
cdr3_aa: ASGPKVPPRNEQF

v_call: TRBV3-1/TRBV3-2
j_call: TRBJ2-7
cdr3_length: 13
cdr3_aa: ASSQYSGRGGEQY

v_call: TRBV12-3/TRBV12-4
j_call: TRBJ1-1
cdr3_length: 10
cdr3_aa: AISSQGSEAF

v_call: TRBV5-5
j_call: TRBJ1-1
cdr3_length: 11
cdr3_aa: ASSFSRNTEAF

v_call: TRBV24-1
j_call: TRBJ1-5
cdr3_length: 12
cdr3_aa: ATSEGTRNQPQH

v_call: TRBV18
j_call: TRBJ1-3
cdr3_length: 12
cdr3_aa: ASSQGNSGNTIY

v_call: TRBV4-2
j_call: TRBJ1-1
cdr3_length: 14
cdr3_aa: ASSQGLTGGGTEAF

v_call: TRBV19
j_call: TRBJ2-3
cdr3_length: 14
cdr3_aa: ASSIEGRGPGDTQY

v_call: TRBV25-1
j_call: TRBJ1-6
cdr3_length: 12
cdr3_aa: ASSELGGDSPLH

v_call: TRBV19
j_call: TRBJ2-1
cdr3_length: 13
cdr3_aa: ASSMGQGAYNEQF

v_call: TRBV5-5
j_call: TRBJ2-2
cdr3_length: 14
cdr3_aa: ASSSTGTTRLGELF

v_call: TRBV7-2
j_call: TRBJ1-6
cdr3_length: 13
cdr3_aa: ASSWGGFDGSPLH

v_call: TRBV2
j_call: TRBJ1-2
cdr3_length: 9
cdr3_aa: ASTREDGYT

v_call: TRBV5-6
j_call: TRBJ1-2
cdr3_length: 10
cdr3_aa: ASSPGQGGYT

v_call: TRBV11-2
j_call: TRBJ1-1
cdr3_length: 12
cdr3_aa: ASSPFTGGTEAF

v_call: TRBV7-9
j_call: TRBJ2-3
cdr3_length: 13
cdr3_aa: ASSLGGRGTDTQY

v_call: TRBV6-5
j_call: TRBJ1-1
cdr3_length: 13
cdr3_aa: ASSYSGGGNTEAF

v_call: TRBV3-1/TRBV3-2
j_call: TRBJ2-3
cdr3_length: 14
cdr3_aa: ASSPRERIATDTQY

v_call: TRBV6-6
j_call: TRBJ1-2
cdr3_length: 13
cdr3_aa: ASSYSRGSMDGYT

v_call: TRBV6-5
j_call: TRBJ1-4
cdr3_length: 10
cdr3_aa: ASGQGGEKLF

v_call: TRBV9
j_call: TRBJ1-5
cdr3_length: 13
cdr3_aa: ASSVGGGGNQPQH

v_call: TRBV29-1
j_call: TRBJ1-3
cdr3_length: 11
cdr3_aa: SVERGMGNTIY

v_call: TRBV11-2
j_call: TRBJ1-4
cdr3_length: 13
cdr3_aa: ASSSQGSTNEKLF

v_call: TRBV6-2/TRBV6-3
j_call: TRBJ1-2
cdr3_length: 11
cdr3_aa: ASSSVNNYGYT

v_call: TRBV21-1
j_call: TRBJ2-7
cdr3_length: 18
cdr3_aa: ASSKSKAGSGKKTVYEQY